This entry lists 21 T cell receptor beta chains sequenced from one sample in a study of tumor-infiltrating lymphocytes in primary liver carcinoma (dated by TCRdb to 2016 to 2017). Without any cell sorting, total RNA and DNA were extracted together from about 19-30 mg of bulk tissue using the AllPrep DNA/RNA mini kit. Reads for this sample came from an Illumina HiSeq 2500. TCRbeta-specific cDNA was reverse-transcribed from 500 to 550 ng total RNA using a constant-region primer and ProtoScript II reverse transcriptase. Three nested multiplex PCR rounds, following a slightly modified ARM-PCR procedure, were used to build the TCRbeta libraries. Each of the first two PCR rounds ran for 9 to 10 cycles using multiplex TRBV1-TRBV30 forward primers together with a Cbeta reverse primer. The public reads were run again by TCRdb, first through fastp at Q25 and then through MiXCR, and only productive beta chains were kept. Here each entry gathers all rows of one CDR3 protein and keeps the most common genes and DNA. The sample has under 200,000 distinct CDR3 sequences on record, approximately 86% of them singletons. Around 18% of the sample is in the top ten clones.

What was sequenced was tumor tissue from primary liver carcinoma. These TCRs come from a man aged 35 to 55 with primary liver carcinoma and hepatitis B virus infection.

The V gene is TRBV29-1, the J gene TRBJ1-2; no firm D call. This CDR3 contains 14 residues. The V and J ends lost 8 bases and 4 bases respectively, with 20 bases between them. Germline V gene sequence: CDR1 SQVTM, CDR2 ANQGSEA. CDR3 sequence (DNA): TGCAGCATTGTACGAGGACGGGGTGTCTATGGCTACACCTTC. This translates into CSIVRGRGVYGYTF.

The chain couples TRBV5-5 to TRBJ2-5, with D possibly TRBD2 on 7 matching bases. The germline V gene encodes CDR1 SGHKS and CDR2 YYEKEE (reference sequence). V was cut by 9 bases and J by 5 bases, with 20 bases left in between. The CDR3 covers 14 residues. The CDR3 loop reads CATTWGGRGETQYF. The CDR3 DNA follows: TGTGCCACTACCTGGGGGGGGCGCGGGGAGACCCAGTACTTC. Complete variable domain (other parts from reference TRBV5-5 and TRBJ2-5): DAGVTQSPTHLIKTRGQQVTLRCSPISGHKSVSWYQQVLGQGPQFIFQYYEKEERGRGNFPDRFSARQFPNYSSELNVNALLLGDSALYLCATTWGGRGETQYFGPGTRLLVL.

The chain couples TRBV28 to TRBJ2-7; D is uncertain. Trimming left V 5 bases short and J 11 bases short, with 22 bases between. From germline, CDR1 is MDHEN and CDR2 SYDVKM. CDR3 length equals 14 residues. The CDR3, as DNA: TGTGCCAGCAGTCCCCTGGCGGACCGAAGAGTCGAGTACTTC. Amino acid sequence: CASSPLADRRVEYF.

This clonotype turned up a few times. One end of the junction varies from germline; a read error may be responsible. The V gene is TRBV12-3 or TRBV12-4, the J gene TRBJ1-4; D is undetermined. The CDR3 has 13 amino acids. The DNA for the CDR3 is TGTGCCAGCAGTTTAGCTGGGTTGGAAACACTGTTTTTT. Its translation is CASSLAGLETLFF.

This chain joins TRBV5-5 and TRBJ1-3; possibly TRBD1 for D (5 bases). The CDR3 extends over 17 amino acids. Trimming took 4 bases from V and 10 from J, leaving 27 bases between them. The V gene's germline CDR1 is SGHKS and CDR2 YYEKEE (reference sequence). The CDR3, as DNA: TGTGCCAGCAGCGCCGGGACGGATCTCTTTTCTGTAAATACCATATATTTT. Protein sequence: CASSAGTDLFSVNTIYF.

Concerning this clonotype itself: The junction departs from germline at one end; a sequencing error may be responsible. The chain couples TRBV6-1 to TRBJ2-5; D call uncertain. This CDR3 comprises 15 residues. Per germline, CDR1 MNHNS and CDR2 SASEGT. CDR3 coding DNA: TGTGCCAGAACCCCCTCTTGGGGAAGTCAAGAGACCCAGTATTTC. It translates to CARTPSWGSQETQYF.

With respect to this clonotype: Likely a read error: the CDR3 ends without its conserved phenylalanine or tryptophan. The gene calls are TRBV11-2 and TRBJ2-5, with D perhaps TRBD1 (5 bases). Germline loops: CDR1 SGHAT, CDR2 FQNNGV. V lost 5 bases and J 2 bases, leaving 15 bases between the germline ends. The CDR3 has 15 amino acids. The DNA for the CDR3 is TGTGCCAGCAGCAGGATAAGGGGCAGGCAAGAGACCCAGTACTCC. Residues: CASSRIRGRQETQYS.

Concerning this clonotype itself: The junction shows a germline mismatch at one end, possibly a read error. This chain uses TRBV6-2 or TRBV6-3 with TRBJ2-3; TRBD2 matches at 7 bases. Looked up from germline, CDR1 is MNHEY and CDR2 is SVGEGT. The CDR3 length is 13 residues. CDR3 region: CVSSSALANTQYF. The DNA for the CDR3 is TGTGTCAGCAGCTCGGCACTAGCGAATACGCAGTACTTT.

This chain joins TRBV10-3 and TRBJ2-7, with 8 bases fitting TRBD1. Germline assignment: CDR1 ENHRY and CDR2 SYGVKD. The CDR3 contains 13 residues. The V gene end was trimmed by 10 bases and the J gene end by 5 bases; junction bases not matched to a gene: 10. The chain's CDR3 is CANRMDRADEQYF. The CDR3, as DNA: TGTGCCAACAGGATGGACAGGGCCGACGAGCAGTACTTC.

As concerns this clonotype: The conserved phenylalanine or tryptophan is not found at the CDR3 terminus, so this likely reflects a read error. The chain's CDR3 is CASNSHPRDILYQESQYL. CDR3 in DNA: TGTGCCAGCAATTCCCACCCTCGGGACATCCTGTACCAAGAGAGCCAGTACTTA. The chain couples TRBV6-2 or TRBV6-3 to TRBJ2-5, with a weak D call TRBD1 (6 bases). The CDR3 is made up of 18 amino acids. The germline CDR1 and CDR2 sequences are MNHEY and SVGEGT.

The chain carries TRBV6-6 and TRBJ2-5; D gene unclear. Looked up from germline, CDR1 is MNHNY and CDR2 is SVGAGI (reference sequence). The germline V and J ends were trimmed by 6 bases and 6 bases, with 11 bases remaining between them. CDR3 length: 12 amino acids. CDR3 DNA: TGTGCCAGCAGCTTTACGGTAAAGACCCAGTACTTC. This encodes CASSFTVKTQYF.

Points on this clonotype: At one of its ends the junction is not consistent with the germline gene, which may arise from a read error. This chain links TRBV6-2 or TRBV6-3 with TRBJ2-5, with D unresolved. This CDR3 spans 13 amino acids. Per the germline V gene, CDR1 is MNHEY and CDR2 is SVGEGT. CDR3 amino acids: CASSYWVQETQYF. The CDR3 DNA reads as TGTGCCAGCAGCTACTGGGTCCAAGAGACCCAATACTTC.

This clonotype was recorded many times. The chain employs TRBV6-5 and TRBJ2-7; 9 bases line up with TRBD2. The CDR3 contains 17 residues. J lost 4 bases, V lost 5 bases, and 15 bases had no gene match. From germline, CDR1 is MNHEY and CDR2 SVGAGI. The DNA of the CDR3 is TGTGCCAGCAGTCCCAGTCTAGCGGGAAAAGGAGGTTACGAGCAGTACTTC. Amino acid sequence: CASSPSLAGKGGYEQYF.

About this clonotype: Relative to the germline gene, one junction end is altered; a read error may explain this. V gene TRBV5-1 combines with J gene TRBJ2-3, with unresolved D. The CDR3 has 14 amino acids. Germline CDR1 reads SGHRS; CDR2 reads YFSETQ. The CDR3 is CASSMDAARNTQYF. CDR3 sequence (DNA): TGTGCCAGCAGCATGGACGCAGCGAGAAATACGCAGTATTTT.

As regards this clonotype: The germline gene is not matched at one end of the junction; a read error may be the cause. The gene calls are TRBV5-4 and TRBJ2-3, with D maybe TRBD2 (6 bases). The germline CDR1 and CDR2 sequences are SGHNT and YYREEE (reference sequence). The CDR3 runs 17 residues. CDR3 sequence reads: CASINRASGTSTVTQYF. The CDR3 DNA sequence: TGTGCCAGCATTAACAGAGCATCCGGAACTAGCACAGTTACGCAGTATTTT. Supplemented by reference TRBV5-4 and TRBJ2-3, the full variable domain reads ETGVTQSPTHLIKTRGQQVTLRCSSQSGHNTVSWYQQALGQGPQFIFQYYREEENGRGNFPPRFSGLQFPNYSSELNVNALELDDSALYLCASINRASGTSTVTQYFGPGTRLTVL.

Points on this clonotype: One end of the junction varies from germline; a read error may be responsible. The chain uses TRBV29-1 and TRBJ2-5; TRBD2 matches 10 bases. The CDR3 spans 17 residues. Per the germline V gene, CDR1 is SQVTM and CDR2 is ANQGSEA. The CDR3 sequence: CSVVLAGGRFSQATQYF. The DNA of the CDR3 is TGCAGCGTTGTATTAGCGGGAGGCCGCTTCAGCCAAGCGACCCAGTACTTC.

The chain recombines TRBV29-1 with TRBJ1-1; D remains unclear. CDR1 and CDR2 from the germline V gene are SQVTM and ANQGSEA. The CDR3 has 15 residues. Trimming cost V 1 base and J 0 bases, with 12 bases left between them. The CDR3 loop reads CSVEGGYTVNTEAFF. CDR3 nucleotide sequence: TGCAGCGTTGAAGGAGGATACACAGTGAACACTGAAGCTTTCTTT.

Comments on this clonotype: No conserved phenylalanine or tryptophan ends this CDR3, so it is likely a read error. The chain is built from TRBV4-3 and TRBJ2-3, with 11 bases matching TRBD2. Germline V gene sequence: CDR1 LGHNA, CDR2 YSLEER. The CDR3 spans 19 residues. V shed 0 bases, J shed 5 bases, and the junction held 13 bases outside the gene matches. Here the CDR3 DNA reads TGCGCCAGCAGCCAAGATCGGGCTAGCGGGAGGACCCTCGTAGATACGCAGTATCTA. As protein: CASSQDRASGRTLVDTQYL.

Note on this clonotype: A junction boundary mismatches the germline segment, possibly from a read error. This chain connects TRBV11-3 to TRBJ2-3; 9 bases agree with TRBD2. The CDR3 length is 16 residues. CDR1 is SGHNT and CDR2 is YENEEA in the germline V gene. CDR3 protein: CASSGSLAGGVDTEYF. CDR3 nucleotide sequence: TGTGCTAGCAGCGGCAGCCTGGCGGGAGGGGTGGATACGGAGTATTTT. The full variable domain, with the rest looked up from reference TRBV11-3 and TRBJ2-3, is EAGVVQSPRYKIIEKKQPVAFWCNPISGHNTLYWYLQNLGQGPELLIRYENEEAVDDSQLPKDRFSAERLKGVDSTLKIQPAELGDSAVYLCASSGSLAGGVDTEYFGPGTRLTVL.

This rearrangement joins TRBV6-5 to TRBJ2-1, with 9 positions matching TRBD1. J was trimmed by 13 bases and V by 9 bases; bases with no gene match: 13. Per germline, CDR1 MNHEY and CDR2 SVGAGI. The CDR3 loop spans 13 amino acids. The CDR3 spells CARSQRQGGEQFF. Here the CDR3 DNA reads TGTGCCAGGAGTCAACGACAGGGGGGTGAACAGTTCTTC.

CDR3 residues: CAYQRTDFSNQPQHF. The CDR3 DNA follows: TGTGCCTACCAAAGGACGGACTTTAGCAATCAGCCCCAGCATTTT. This chain joins TRBV6-6 and TRBJ1-5, with D unclear. Trimming stripped 11 bases from V and 0 bases from J, with 17 bases between. The germline CDR1 and CDR2 sequences are MNHNY and SVGAGI (reference sequence). This CDR3 spans 15 amino acids.